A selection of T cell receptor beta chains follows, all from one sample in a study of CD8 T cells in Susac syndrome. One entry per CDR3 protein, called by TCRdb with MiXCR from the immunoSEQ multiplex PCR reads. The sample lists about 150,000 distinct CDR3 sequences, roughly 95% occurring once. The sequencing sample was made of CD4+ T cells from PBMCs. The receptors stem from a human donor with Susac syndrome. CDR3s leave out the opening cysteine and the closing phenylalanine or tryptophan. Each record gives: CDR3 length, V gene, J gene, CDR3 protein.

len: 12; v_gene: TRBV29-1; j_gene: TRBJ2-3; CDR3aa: SVTGPLAADTQY
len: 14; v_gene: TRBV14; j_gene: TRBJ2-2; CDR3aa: ASSQDGRGPPGELF
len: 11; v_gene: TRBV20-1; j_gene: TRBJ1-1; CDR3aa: SARKGQGLGAF
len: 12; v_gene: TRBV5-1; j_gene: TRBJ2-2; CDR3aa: ASRLSGPTGELF
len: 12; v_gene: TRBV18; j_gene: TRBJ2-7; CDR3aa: ASSSPGFSYEQY
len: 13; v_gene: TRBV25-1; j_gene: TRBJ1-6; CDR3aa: ASRADRGYNSPLH
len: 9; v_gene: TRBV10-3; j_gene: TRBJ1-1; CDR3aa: AIRRDTEAF
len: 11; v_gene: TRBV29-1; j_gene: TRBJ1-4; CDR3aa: SVAGRSREKLF
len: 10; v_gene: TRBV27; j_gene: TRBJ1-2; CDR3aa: ASSPNRDGYT
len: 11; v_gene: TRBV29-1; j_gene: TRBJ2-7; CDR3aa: SAQGQATYEQY
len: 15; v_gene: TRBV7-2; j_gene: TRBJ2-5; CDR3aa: ASSLGRGWAAQETQY
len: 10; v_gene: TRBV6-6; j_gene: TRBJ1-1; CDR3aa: ASSDRDTEAF
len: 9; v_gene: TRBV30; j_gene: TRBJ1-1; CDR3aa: AGRPDRLRV
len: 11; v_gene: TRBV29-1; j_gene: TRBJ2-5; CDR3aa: SVPAGAQETQY
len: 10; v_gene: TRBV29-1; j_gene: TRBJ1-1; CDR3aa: SVDGAAAEAF
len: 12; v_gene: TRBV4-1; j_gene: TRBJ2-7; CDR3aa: ASTPRPHSFEQY
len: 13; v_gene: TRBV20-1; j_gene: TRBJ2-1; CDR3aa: SAAPGEGSYNEQF
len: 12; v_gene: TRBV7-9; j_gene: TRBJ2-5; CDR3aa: ASSPLTVVETQY
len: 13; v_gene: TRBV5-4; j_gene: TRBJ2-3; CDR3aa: ASSSGGDHTDTQY
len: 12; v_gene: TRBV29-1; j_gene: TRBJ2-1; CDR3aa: SVGRGTGANEQF
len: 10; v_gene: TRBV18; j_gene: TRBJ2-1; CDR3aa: ASSPTEVEQF
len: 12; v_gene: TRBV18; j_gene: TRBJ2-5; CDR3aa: ASSPGLAGPTQY
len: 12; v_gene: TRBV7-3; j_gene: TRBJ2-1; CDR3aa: ASSLSGKVDEQF
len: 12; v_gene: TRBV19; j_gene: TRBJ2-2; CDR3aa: ASRGQVDTGELF
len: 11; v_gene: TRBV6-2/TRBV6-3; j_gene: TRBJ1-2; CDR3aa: ASSYGQPSNYT
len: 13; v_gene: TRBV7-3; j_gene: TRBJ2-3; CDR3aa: ASSERGDNTDTQY
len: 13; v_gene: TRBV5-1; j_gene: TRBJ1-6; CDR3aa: ASSVDRGDNSPLH
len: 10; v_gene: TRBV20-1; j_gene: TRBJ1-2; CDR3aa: SAWGGGYGYT
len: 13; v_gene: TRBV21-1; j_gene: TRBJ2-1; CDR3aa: ASSNCRDSYNEQF
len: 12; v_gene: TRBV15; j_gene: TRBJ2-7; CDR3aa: ATSRATTGGEQY
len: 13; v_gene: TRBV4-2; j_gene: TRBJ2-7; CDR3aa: ASSQESGPLGEQY
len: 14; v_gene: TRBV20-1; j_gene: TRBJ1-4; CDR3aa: SARGHTPATNEKLF
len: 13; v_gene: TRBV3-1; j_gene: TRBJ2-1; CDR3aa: ASSRRGGADNEQF
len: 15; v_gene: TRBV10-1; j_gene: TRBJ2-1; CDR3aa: ASSESGAGGPYNEQF
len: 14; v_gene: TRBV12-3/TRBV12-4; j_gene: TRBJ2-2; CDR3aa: ASSLRGPRDTGELF
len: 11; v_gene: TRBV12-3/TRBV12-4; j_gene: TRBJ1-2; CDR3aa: ASRRTVNYGYT
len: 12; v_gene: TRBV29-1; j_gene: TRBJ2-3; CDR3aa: SVSRGPSTDTQY
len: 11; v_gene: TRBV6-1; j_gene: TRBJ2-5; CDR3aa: ASSGQSQETQY